The clone carrying this TCR beta chain has only a few counts. The sample belongs to a study of tumor and adjacent non-tumor tissue in lung cancer. Study-wide context: Histology: about twelve adenocarcinoma, 2 squamous cell carcinoma, 1 small cell lung cancer. The patients, approximately nine men and about five women, were about 31 to 76 with stage I to III disease.

TCRbeta libraries were built with three rounds of nested PCR, modified from ARM-PCR. A single record per CDR3 protein comes from TCRdb applying MiXCR to the multiplex PCR reads. The sample shows approximately 120,000 distinct CDR3 sequences, roughly 73% of them seen only once. The template was RNA from unsorted bulk tissue. The CDR3 totals 13 residues. The V segment lost 6 bases and the J segment 8 bases; nucleotides outside the gene matches: 12. Germline CDR1 and CDR2: DFQATT and SNEGSKA (reference sequence). The specimen was lung tumor tissue. The clonotype comes from a woman aged 55-75 years with non-small cell lung cancer. The chain uses TRBV20-1 and TRBJ1-2, with 7 nucleotides matching TRBD1. CDR3 amino acids: CSARGEGARGYTF. The CDR3 DNA is TGCAGTGCGCGGGGGGAGGGGGCACGCGGCTACACCTTC.